Included here is one TCR beta chain sequence, with context. The antigen remains undetermined. These data are taken from a study of CD8 T cells in Susac syndrome. Study findings and constraints: TCR sequencing and HLA analysis covered a relatively small number of individuals.

With random hexamers, reverse transcription was performed on about 0.5 to 1 ug of RNA. The method of amplification for TCR beta CDR3 was immunoSEQ multiplex PCR, covering 54 Vbeta and 13 Jbeta. Each CDR3 protein is one row after TCRdb ran MiXCR on the immunoSEQ multiplex PCR reads. The sample includes over 100,000 distinct CDR3 sequences, approximately 90% of them seen just once. Sequencing of TCR beta covered CD8+ and CD4+ T cells obtained from blood. Both CD4+ and CD8+ T cells were negatively isolated, and TEMRA cells underwent FACS enrichment. CDR1 and CDR2 from the germline V gene are DFQATT and SNEGSKA (reference sequence). Trimming took 1 base from V and 0 from J, leaving 13 bases between them. The CDR3 spans 15 residues.

The genes are TRBV20-1 and TRBJ2-7; maybe TRBD2 (6 bases). The clonotype was recovered from a human donor in good health. The sample taken for sequencing was CD8+ T cells from PBMCs. The CDR3 is CSARAVEGPSYEQYF. The CDR3 DNA reads as TGCAGTGCTAGAGCTGTGGAGGGCCCCTCCTACGAGCAGTACTTC.